This TCR beta chain came from a study of CD8 T cells in Susac syndrome. When the RNA was reverse transcribed, random hexamers were used with an input of about 0.45 to 1 ug. Coverage of TCR beta CDR3 amplification by immunoSEQ multiplex PCR extended to 54 Vbeta and 13 Jbeta. TCRdb recomputed calls from the immunoSEQ multiplex PCR reads with MiXCR, one row per CDR3 protein. The sample lists about 140,000 distinct CDR3 sequences; approximately 95% were seen once. Trimming stripped 3 bases from V and 3 bases from J, with 7 bases between. The CDR3 loop spans 12 amino acids. CDR1 and CDR2 from the germline V gene are SQVTM and ANQGSEA.

Sequences were obtained from CD4+ T cells from PBMCs. This sequence originates from a human donor with multiple sclerosis. The V call is TRBV29-1, the J call TRBJ2-3; D is ambiguous. This CDR3 reads CSVEETTDTQYF. The CDR3 DNA sequence: TGCAGCGTTGAGGAGACGACAGATACGCAGTATTTT.